The table lists the clone carrying this TCR beta chain with a count of one. The antigen remains unidentified. This specimen belongs to a study of CD8 T cells in Susac syndrome. Broader study findings: An acknowledgment was made by the study that its TCR sequencing and HLA analysis involved relatively few individuals.

The CDR3 runs to 10 residues. Peripheral blood CD8+ and CD4+ T cells were profiled by TCR beta sequencing. Random hexamers were used to reverse transcribe an amount of roughly 0.5 to 1 ug RNA. TCR beta CDR3 was amplified by immunoSEQ covering 54 Vbeta and 13 Jbeta. In TCRdb, the immunoSEQ multiplex PCR reads were re-called with MiXCR into one record per CDR3 protein. The sample holds 200,000 to 250,000 distinct CDR3 sequences, approximately 95% seen once. Material: CD4+ T cells from PBMCs. The chain is built from TRBV21-1 and TRBJ2-7. TRBV21-1 is tagged as a pseudogene. The TCR originated in a human donor with multiple sclerosis. The DNA of the CDR3 is TGTGCCAGACTGATCTACGAGCAGTACTTC. It yields the protein CARLIYEQYF.